Presented here are 9 T cell receptor beta chains from one specimen sequenced in a study of response to subunit inactivated influenza vaccine. MiXCR was run by TCRdb on the RT-PCR reads, yielding one entry per CDR3 protein. The sample has around 160,000 distinct CDR3 sequences, 11% seen once. The sample consisted of non-naive T cells sorted from PBMCs, taken roughly 45 days after vaccination. These TCRs come from a man between 45 and 60 years old who received an inactivated influenza vaccine.

The rearrangement joins TRBV6-1 to TRBJ1-5; D is undetermined. V shed 4 bases and J shed 3 bases, with 13 bases lying between them. CDR1 is MNHNS and CDR2 is SASEGT in the germline V gene. CDR3 length: 15 amino acids. CDR3 amino acids: CASSASVGLNQPQHF. In DNA, the CDR3 is TGTGCCAGCAGTGCCTCCGTAGGTCTCAATCAGCCCCAGCATTTT.

This chain joins TRBV5-5 and TRBJ2-3; 10 positions agree with TRBD2. V lost 3 bases, J lost 4 bases, and 14 bases stayed unmatched. CDR3 size: 18 residues. Per the germline V gene, CDR1 is SGHKS and CDR2 is YYEKEE (reference sequence). CDR3 amino acids: CASSSLTELAGYPDTQYF. The CDR3 bases are TGTGCCAGCAGCTCCCTGACCGAACTAGCGGGGTATCCAGATACGCAGTATTTT.

This clonotype was counted between two and nine times. The V gene is TRBV30, the J gene TRBJ2-7; 8 bases agree with TRBD1. Germline V lookup: CDR1 GTSNPN, CDR2 SVGIG (reference sequence). J lost 3 bases, V lost 6 bases, and 4 bases had no gene match. This CDR3 is built from 12 residues. The CDR3 DNA reads as TGTGCCTGCCCCGGGACAGGCTACGAGCAGTACTTC. It yields the protein CACPGTGYEQYF.

The chain couples TRBV20-1 to TRBJ2-1, with 10 nucleotides matching TRBD2. The CDR3 runs to 15 residues. V shed 2 bases, J shed 7 bases, and the junction held 8 bases outside the gene matches. Germline CDR1 and CDR2: DFQATT and SNEGSKA (reference sequence). This CDR3 reads CSARLAGAAGNEQFF. CDR3 coding DNA: TGCAGTGCTAGACTAGCGGGGGCGGCGGGGAATGAGCAGTTCTTC.

This clonotype was counted ten times or more. This chain joins TRBV12-3 or TRBV12-4 and TRBJ2-2; weak D call: TRBD2 (6 bases). The CDR3 loop spans 13 amino acids. Trimming left V 3 bases short and J 8 bases short, with 10 bases between. The chain's CDR3 is CASSFRAGGELFF. CDR3 DNA: TGTGCCAGCAGTTTCCGGGCGGGAGGGGAGCTGTTTTTT.

The chain combines TRBV27 with TRBJ2-3; unclear D gene. CDR3 size: 13 residues. The V end lost 7 bases, the J end lost 3 bases, and 11 bases lay between the germline ends. CDR1 is MNHEY and CDR2 is SMNVEV in the germline V gene (reference sequence). CDR3 sequence: CASINWETDTQYF. For the CDR3, the DNA is TGTGCCAGCATTAACTGGGAAACAGATACGCAGTATTTT.

This clonotype was counted many times. The genes are TRBV24-1 and TRBJ2-1; 12 bases agree with TRBD2. V lost 3 bases, J lost 6 bases, and 8 bases stayed unmatched. Germline loops: CDR1 KGHDR, CDR2 SFDVKD. This CDR3 has 17 amino acids. CDR3 loop: CATSDNSPGLAGNEQFF. In DNA form, the CDR3 reads TGTGCCACCAGTGATAACTCCCCGGGACTAGCGGGCAATGAGCAGTTCTTC.

The V gene is TRBV20-1, the J gene TRBJ2-2; 13 nucleotides match TRBD2. From germline, CDR1 is DFQATT and CDR2 SNEGSKA (reference sequence). This CDR3 is built from 15 residues. V shed 2 bases and J 6 bases; nucleotides not matched to a gene: 3. The CDR3 loop is CSARPGLAGSGELFF. The CDR3 DNA follows: TGCAGTGCTAGACCGGGACTAGCGGGGTCCGGGGAGCTGTTTTTT.

This clonotype has only a few counts. The chain links TRBV5-1 to TRBJ2-4, with 7 bases lining up with TRBD1. V dropped 1 base and J dropped 0; count of bases not matched to a gene: 16. This CDR3 comprises 20 residues. The germline CDR1 and CDR2 sequences are SGHRS and YFSETQ. The CDR3 DNA sequence: TGCGCCAGCAGCTTGTCAGGGGGTACCTCGGACCTTTTAGCCAAAAACATTCAGTACTTC. Translated: CASSLSGGTSDLLAKNIQYF.